This is a list of T cell receptor beta chains from one sample in a study of shared clonotypes between healthy human individuals. The protocol was immunoSEQ multiplex PCR, while the TCRdb copy is restricted to in-frame clones and leaves out a portion. Among approximately 650,000 clones listed, about 95% were seen once. Sequences were obtained from naive CD8+ T cells sorted from blood. These receptors were collected from a woman aged 25 to 39 in good health. Each CDR3 is given with its conserved first and last residue. A D gene is named only where the DNA matches it firmly. Clone size is shown for a subset of rows, as once, few, many or a class of expanded clone.

D gene: TRBD1
clone size: few
J gene: TRBJ1-2
V gene: TRBV27
CDR3 DNA: TGTGCCAGCGGGACAGGGAAAGGCTACACCTTC
CDR3 protein: CASGTGKGYTF

D gene: NA
clone size: NA
J gene: TRBJ1-1
V gene: TRBV5-6
CDR3 DNA: TGTGCCAGCAGCTTGAATAGTGAAGCTTTCTTT
CDR3 protein: CASSLNSEAFF

D gene: NA
clone size: NA
J gene: TRBJ2-2
V gene: TRBV6-5
CDR3 DNA: TGTGCCAGCACCTACCTAGGAAACGGGGAGCTGTTTTTT
CDR3 protein: CASTYLGNGELFF

D gene: NA
clone size: few
J gene: TRBJ1-2
V gene: TRBV27
CDR3 DNA: TGTGCCAGCGCACCCGGGACGGAATATGGCTACACCTTC
CDR3 protein: CASAPGTEYGYTF

D gene: TRBD2
clone size: NA
J gene: TRBJ2-1
V gene: TRBV28
CDR3 DNA: TGTGCCAGCAGTTTCCCTAGCGGGAGGGCCCCCGATGAGCAGTTCTTC
CDR3 protein: CASSFPSGRAPDEQFF

D gene: TRBD1
clone size: NA
J gene: TRBJ1-2
V gene: TRBV18
CDR3 DNA: TGTGCCAGCTCACCACCGGGCTCGAGGGACAGGGTAGGGTCGTGGTATGGCTACACCTTC
CDR3 protein: CASSPPGSRDRVGSWYGYTF

D gene: TRBD1
clone size: NA
J gene: TRBJ2-7
V gene: TRBV5-5
CDR3 DNA: TGTGCCAGCAGCTTGAACGACAGGGTTCAGGTTCGCTTC
CDR3 protein: CASSLNDRVQVRF

D gene: NA
clone size: NA
J gene: TRBJ1-2
V gene: TRBV29-1
CDR3 DNA: TGCAGCGTCCGCCATCCCAACGGCGGCTACACCTTC
CDR3 protein: CSVRHPNGGYTF

D gene: NA
clone size: NA
J gene: TRBJ1-1
V gene: TRBV5-8
CDR3 DNA: TGTGCCAGCAGCTTAATAGTCTGGGACTTGAACACTGAAGCTTTCTTT
CDR3 protein: CASSLIVWDLNTEAFF

D gene: NA
clone size: once
J gene: TRBJ2-5
V gene: TRBV4-1
CDR3 DNA: TGCGCCAGCAGCCAACCCATCGGGACGGAAGAGACCCAGTACTTC
CDR3 protein: CASSQPIGTEETQYF

D gene: TRBD2
clone size: once
J gene: TRBJ2-7
V gene: TRBV6-1
CDR3 DNA: TGTGCCAGCAGACCGGGACTAGCGCCCGAGCAGTACTTC
CDR3 protein: CASRPGLAPEQYF

D gene: TRBD2
clone size: NA
J gene: TRBJ2-7
V gene: TRBV7-8
CDR3 DNA: TGTGCCAGCAGCTCACTAGCGCGGGCCTACGAGCAGTACTTC
CDR3 protein: CASSSLARAYEQYF

D gene: TRBD2
clone size: NA
J gene: TRBJ2-5
V gene: TRBV27
CDR3 DNA: TGTGCCAGCAGTCTGACTAGCGGAGAGACCCAGTACTTC
CDR3 protein: CASSLTSGETQYF

D gene: NA
clone size: NA
J gene: TRBJ2-7
V gene: TRBV5-4
CDR3 DNA: TGTGCCAGCAGTTGGGAAACTGGTTACGAGCAGTACTTC
CDR3 protein: CASSWETGYEQYF

D gene: NA
clone size: NA
J gene: TRBJ1-1
V gene: TRBV27
CDR3 DNA: TGTGCCAGCAGTTTTTATCAGAGGAACACTGAAGCTTTCTTT
CDR3 protein: CASSFYQRNTEAFF

D gene: TRBD2
clone size: NA
J gene: TRBJ2-7
V gene: TRBV7-8
CDR3 DNA: TGTGCCAGCAGCTTAACAGGCGGACTAGCGTTCCACGAGCAGTACTTC
CDR3 protein: CASSLTGGLAFHEQYF

D gene: TRBD2
clone size: once
J gene: TRBJ2-1
V gene: TRBV5-1
CDR3 DNA: TGCGCCAGCAGCCTTAGAGGTTTGACTAGCGGTAAGCAGTTCTTC
CDR3 protein: CASSLRGLTSGKQFF

D gene: TRBD1
clone size: NA
J gene: TRBJ1-1
V gene: TRBV7-6
CDR3 DNA: TGTGCCAGCAGCAATGATAGGGGGACAGGGGGCGGAACTGAAGCTTTCTTT
CDR3 protein: CASSNDRGTGGGTEAFF

D gene: NA
clone size: NA
J gene: TRBJ2-1
V gene: TRBV11-2
CDR3 DNA: TGTGCCAGCAGCTTAGATCCCGGGTCCTACAATGAGCAGTTCTTC
CDR3 protein: CASSLDPGSYNEQFF

D gene: NA
clone size: NA
J gene: TRBJ1-2
V gene: TRBV9
CDR3 DNA: TGTGCCAGCAGCGTAGAGGCCGGAGCTAACTATGGCTACACCTTC
CDR3 protein: CASSVEAGANYGYTF